This T cell receptor (beta chain) was captured by sequencing in a study of post-analysis software for immune sequencing data (dated by TCRdb to the mid-2010s). Looking at the study overall: Relapsing-remitting, secondary progressive and progressive-relapsing multiple sclerosis were recorded as disease courses, and subtype annotation was lacking for some patients. The patient repertoires were set against approximately 10 previously published healthy control repertoires from donors whose ages ranged from roughly 6 to 27 years. A subset of samples was prepared in parallel using single-end sample barcoding, then pooled and co-amplified after Illumina adapter ligation.

The CDR3 starts with the cysteine, ends with the phenylalanine, and has 15 residues. Kept here is only the CDR3 DNA, which spans 45 bases and is read in frame from base 1. CDR1 and CDR2 were assigned from the germline V gene as SGHRS and YFSETQ. With respect to this clonotype: Its antigen is still unknown. No base-level quality is on record; no much larger clone is a single base apart.

Libraries were made using PCR. The run used an Illumina HiSeq 2500. To reduce PCR and sequencing biases, unique molecular identifiers were built into the TCR beta cDNA libraries. Per 1 to 10 million input T cells, approximately 500,000 cDNA molecules were obtained, such that each molecule approximated one T cell. The patient libraries were prepared and sequenced with the same protocol used for the earlier healthy control dataset. Within a given batch, samples were prepared together, multiplexed and sequenced on the same HiSeq lane. For the original study's pipeline: MIGEC handled the raw barcoded reads, throwing out single-read molecular identifier groups before consensus assembly and CDR3 extraction. VDJtools was used for post-analysis of the clonotype tables, with diversity normalized by down-sampling every dataset to the smallest sample size. In repertoire overlap clustering, CDR3 amino acid sequences, but not nucleotide sequences, were matched to correct batch-related cross-sample contamination. TCRdb ran its own pipeline on the public reads, namely fastp trimming at Q25 and MiXCR clone calling, and kept in-frame beta chains. Every entry covers one CDR3 protein and lists the most common genes and DNA from its rows. TCRdb's processing, not the authors', yielded these V and J calls. In this sample the table shows about 430,000 distinct CDR3 sequences, about 39% of which occur a single time. Approximately 7.6% of the sample is taken by the ten largest.

To demonstrate the VDJtools post-analysis software, the study profiled TCR beta repertoires from the peripheral blood of 13 young patients with multiple sclerosis. Multiple sclerosis patients were children and adolescents aged about 6 to 16 years. General conclusions and limits of the study: The control group was slightly older than the multiple sclerosis patient group. Multiple sclerosis patients had significantly lower normalized Chao1 diversity than controls, a result that suggests substantial peripheral T-cell clonal expansion. Direct clustering with F measure revealed strong co-clustering of samples prepared in the same batch, which led to a batch-effect correction. Patients showed significantly higher frequencies than controls for several TRBV segments, among them TRBV5-6, TRBV5-1 and TRBV20-1.

The rearrangement joined TRBV5-1 to TRBJ2-5; a tentative D match to TRBD1 spans 6 bases. The end of the DNA aligns better with TRBJ2-7, so the J call may be wrong. The origin of this receptor is a girl aged 2-10 years with multiple sclerosis. The sequenced sample was blood. In nucleotide form, the sequence is TGCGCCAGCAGCTTGGCAGGGGCGGGCCCCTACGAGCAGTACTTC. This translates into CASSLAGAGPYEQYF.